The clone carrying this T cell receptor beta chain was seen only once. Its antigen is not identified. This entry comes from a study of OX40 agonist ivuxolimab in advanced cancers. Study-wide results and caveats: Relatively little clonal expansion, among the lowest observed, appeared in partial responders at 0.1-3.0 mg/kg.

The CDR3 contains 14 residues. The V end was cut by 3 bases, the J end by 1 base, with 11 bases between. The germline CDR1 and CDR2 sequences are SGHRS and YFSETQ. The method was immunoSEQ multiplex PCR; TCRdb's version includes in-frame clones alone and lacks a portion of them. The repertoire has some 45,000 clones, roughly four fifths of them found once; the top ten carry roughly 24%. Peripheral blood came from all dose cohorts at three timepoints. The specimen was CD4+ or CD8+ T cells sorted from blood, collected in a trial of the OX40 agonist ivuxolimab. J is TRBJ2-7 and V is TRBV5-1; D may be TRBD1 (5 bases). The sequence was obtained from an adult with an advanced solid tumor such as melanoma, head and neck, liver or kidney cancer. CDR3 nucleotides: TGCGCCAGCAGCTCCGACAGTACATCCTACGAGCAGTACTTC. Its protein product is CASSSDSTSYEQYF.